A single sample gave rise to the 11 T cell receptor beta chains below, sequenced in a study of T cell responses to AZD1222 COVID-19 vaccine. This table comes from immunoSEQ multiplex PCR, and its TCRdb copy is limited to in-frame clones, with some not included. The sample carries roughly 70,000 clones, 75% to 90% recorded once. The material sequenced was peripheral blood, taken on day 0 of AZD1222 vaccination. These receptors originate from an adult in good health.

The gene calls are TRBV29-1 and TRBJ2-3; 7 bases agree with TRBD1. The V segment lost 6 bases and the J segment 2 bases; nucleotides outside the gene matches: 11. Germline values: CDR1 SQVTM, CDR2 ANQGSEA. CDR3 length equals 15 residues. The DNA for the CDR3 is TGCAGCGTCGTCAGACCGACAGGGTTCACAGATACGCAGTATTTT. It translates to CSVVRPTGFTDTQYF.

The rearrangement uses TRBV19 and TRBJ2-2; 8 bases fit TRBD2. Germline trimming cut 7 bases from V and 2 bases from J; bases unmatched to any gene: 15. Germline V CDR1 and CDR2: LNHDA, SQIVND (reference sequence). The CDR3 is made up of 18 amino acids. CDR3 nucleotides: TGTGCCAGTATCGGGAGGGAGAGGCTATACGGAAACACCGGGGAGCTGTTTTTT. As protein: CASIGRERLYGNTGELFF.

V is TRBV7-2 and J is TRBJ2-1; D remains ambiguous. V was clipped by 8 bases and J by 2 bases, with 13 bases between them. CDR1 and CDR2 (germline): SGHTA, FQGNSA. This CDR3 has 14 residues. The CDR3 nucleotides read TGTGCCAGCGGCATTCCGGGCCCCTACAATGAGCAGTTCTTC. Translation: CASGIPGPYNEQFF.

J is TRBJ2-1 and V is TRBV12-3 or TRBV12-4; tentative D call: TRBD1 (6 bases). V lost 1 base to trimming and J lost 11 bases, with 12 bases between them. This CDR3 contains 13 residues. The CDR3 nucleotides are TGTGCCAGCAGTTTAGGTTCGGGACATAAGCAGTTCTTC. It yields the protein CASSLGSGHKQFF.

This sequence joins TRBV5-4 and TRBJ1-1, with 8 bases matching TRBD1. In germline, CDR1 is SGHNT, CDR2 YYREEE (reference sequence). After removal of 3 bases from V and 6 bases from J, the junction contained 7 bases not matched to a gene. The CDR3 contains 14 residues. CDR3: CASSSGQGRPEAFF. In nucleotides, the CDR3 is TGTGCCAGCAGCTCAGGACAGGGTAGGCCTGAAGCTTTCTTT.

This chain links TRBV6-5 with TRBJ2-1, with TRBD2 as a possible D gene (5 bases). V was trimmed by 6 bases and J by 6 bases, leaving 9 bases between them. Per germline, CDR1 MNHEY and CDR2 SVGAGI. The CDR3 has 12 residues. The CDR3 sequence: CASRPRGNEQFF. The DNA for the CDR3 is TGTGCCAGCAGGCCTCGGGGCAATGAGCAGTTCTTC.

CDR3 nucleotide sequence: TGTGCCAGCCTAGCCCTTCGCAGCGCGGATACGCAGTATTTT. As protein: CASLALRSADTQYF. This chain links TRBV2 with TRBJ2-3; D might be TRBD2 (5 bases). Deletions cut 8 bases from V and 6 bases from J, with 18 bases between. Germline values: CDR1 SNHLY, CDR2 FYNNEI. CDR3 length: 14 residues.

The chain is built from TRBV18 and TRBJ2-7, with 8 bases that match TRBD2. CDR1 is KGHSH and CDR2 is LQKENI in the germline V gene. The CDR3 covers 15 residues. V shed 5 bases and J 6 bases; nucleotides not matched to a gene: 12. Written as DNA, the CDR3 is TGTGCCAGCTCAGGGGGAACCGGGGGGGCCGGCGAGCAGTACTTC. Its protein product is CASSGGTGGAGEQYF.

This clone has a handful of counts. V gene TRBV2 combines with J gene TRBJ2-1, with 8 bases fitting TRBD1. The V and J ends lost 6 bases and 2 bases, in that order; junction bases with no gene match: 3. The CDR3 extends over 14 amino acids. Per the germline V gene, CDR1 is SNHLY and CDR2 is FYNNEI. DNA for the CDR3: TGTGCCAGCAGAACAGGGGGGCCCTACAATGAGCAGTTCTTC. Protein sequence: CASRTGGPYNEQFF.

This clone was observed once. This chain joins TRBV3-1 (or the pseudogene TRBV3-2) and TRBJ2-1, with D tentatively TRBD2 (7 bases). The germline gives CDR1 LGHDT, CDR2 YNNKEL (reference sequence). The V and J ends lost 1 base and 7 bases respectively, with 14 bases between them. The length of the CDR3 is 15 residues. The CDR3 protein is CASSQATRGGNEQFF. CDR3 sequence (DNA): TGTGCCAGCAGCCAAGCGACTAGGGGGGGGAATGAGCAGTTCTTC.

The rearrangement joins TRBV6-4 to TRBJ1-5; 10 bases fit TRBD1. J gave up 2 bases and V 7 bases, and 17 bases lay outside the gene matches. The germline V gene encodes CDR1 MRHNA and CDR2 SNTAGT. This CDR3 is built from 19 residues. DNA of the CDR3: TGTGCCAGCACCAGGCCGGGACAGGGGTGGGTTTCGTGCAATCAGCCCCAGCATTTT. It yields the protein CASTRPGQGWVSCNQPQHF.